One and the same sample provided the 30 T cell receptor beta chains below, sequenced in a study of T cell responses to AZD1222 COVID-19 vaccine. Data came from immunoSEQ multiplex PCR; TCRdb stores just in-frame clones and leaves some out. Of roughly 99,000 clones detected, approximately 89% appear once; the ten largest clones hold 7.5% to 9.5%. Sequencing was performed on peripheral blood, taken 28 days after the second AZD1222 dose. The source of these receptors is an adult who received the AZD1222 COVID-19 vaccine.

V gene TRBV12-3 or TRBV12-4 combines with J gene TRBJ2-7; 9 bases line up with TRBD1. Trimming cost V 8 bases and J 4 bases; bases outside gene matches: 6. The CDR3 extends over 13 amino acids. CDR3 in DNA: TGTGCCAGCGGGGGGACAGGGAGGTACGAGCAGTACTTC. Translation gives CASGGTGRYEQYF.

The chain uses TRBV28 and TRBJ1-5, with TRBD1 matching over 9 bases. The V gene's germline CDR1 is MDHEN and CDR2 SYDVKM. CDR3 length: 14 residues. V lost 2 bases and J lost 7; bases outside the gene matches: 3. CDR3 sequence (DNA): TGTGCCAGCAGTTTAGACAGGGGGGGCCAGCCCCAGCATTTT. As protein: CASSLDRGGQPQHF.

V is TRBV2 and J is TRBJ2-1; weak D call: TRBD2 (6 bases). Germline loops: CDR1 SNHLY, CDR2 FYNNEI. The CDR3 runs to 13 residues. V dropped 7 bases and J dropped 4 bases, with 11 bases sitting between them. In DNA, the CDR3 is TGTGCCAGCACCTTTAGCGGATACAATGAGCAGTTCTTC. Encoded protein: CASTFSGYNEQFF.

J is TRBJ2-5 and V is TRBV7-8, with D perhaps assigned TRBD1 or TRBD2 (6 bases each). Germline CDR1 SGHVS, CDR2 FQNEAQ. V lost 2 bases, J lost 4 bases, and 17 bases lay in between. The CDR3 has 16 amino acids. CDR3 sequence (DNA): TGTGCCAGCAGCTTACCATTCCGGAGGGGGTCAGAGACCCAGTACTTC. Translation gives CASSLPFRRGSETQYF.

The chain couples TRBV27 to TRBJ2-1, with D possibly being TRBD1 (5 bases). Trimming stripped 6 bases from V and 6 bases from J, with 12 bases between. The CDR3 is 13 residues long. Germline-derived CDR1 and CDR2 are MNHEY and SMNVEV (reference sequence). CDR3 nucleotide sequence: TGTGCCAGCAGATTAAGACAGACCAATGAGCAGTTCTTC. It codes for CASRLRQTNEQFF.

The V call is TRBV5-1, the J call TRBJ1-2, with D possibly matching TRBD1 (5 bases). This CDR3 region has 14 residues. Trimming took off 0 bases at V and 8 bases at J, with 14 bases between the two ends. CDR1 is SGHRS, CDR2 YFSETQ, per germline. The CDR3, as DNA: TGCGCCAGCAGCTTGGCCGGGACCGGAGTAGGCTACACCTTC. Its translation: CASSLAGTGVGYTF.

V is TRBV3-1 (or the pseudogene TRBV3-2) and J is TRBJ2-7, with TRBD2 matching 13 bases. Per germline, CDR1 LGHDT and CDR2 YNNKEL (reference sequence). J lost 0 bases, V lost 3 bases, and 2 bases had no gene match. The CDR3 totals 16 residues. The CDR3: CASSQTSGRFSYEQYF. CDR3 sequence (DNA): TGTGCCAGCAGCCAGACTAGCGGGAGGTTCTCCTACGAGCAGTACTTC.

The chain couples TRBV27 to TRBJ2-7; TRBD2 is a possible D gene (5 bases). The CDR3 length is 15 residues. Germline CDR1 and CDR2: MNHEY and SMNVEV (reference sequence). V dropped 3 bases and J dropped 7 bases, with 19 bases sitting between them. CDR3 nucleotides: TGTGCCAGCAGTTTTCTCAGTAGCGCCATTCAGGAGCAGTACTTC. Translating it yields CASSFLSSAIQEQYF.

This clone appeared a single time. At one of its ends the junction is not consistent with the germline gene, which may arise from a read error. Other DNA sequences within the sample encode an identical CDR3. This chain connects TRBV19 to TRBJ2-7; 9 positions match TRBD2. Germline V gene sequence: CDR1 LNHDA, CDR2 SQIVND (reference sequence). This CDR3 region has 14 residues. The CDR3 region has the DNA TGCGCCAGTAGTGAACTAGCGGGTGTCTACGAGCAGTACTTC. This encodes CASSELAGVYEQYF. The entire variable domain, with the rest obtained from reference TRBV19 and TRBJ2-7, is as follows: DGGITQSPKYLFRKEGQNVTLSCEQNLNHDAMYWYRQDPGQGLRLIYYSQIVNDFQKGDIAEGYSVSREKKESFPLTVTSAQKNPTAFYLCASSELAGVYEQYFGPGTRLTVT.

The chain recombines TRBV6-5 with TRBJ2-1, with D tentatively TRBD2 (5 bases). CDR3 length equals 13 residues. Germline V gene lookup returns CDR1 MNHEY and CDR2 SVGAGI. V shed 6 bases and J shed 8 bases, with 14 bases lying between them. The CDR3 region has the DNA TGTGCCAGCAGGGCTAGCACCCTTCATGAGCAGTTCTTC. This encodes CASRASTLHEQFF.

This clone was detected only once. The DNA of the CDR3 is TGTGCCACCAGCAGAGATCCAGCGGGAGCTTACGAGCAGTACTTC. Translated, it gives CATSRDPAGAYEQYF. This rearrangement joins TRBV15 to TRBJ2-7; 8 bases agree with TRBD2. Losses at the gene ends were 0 bases for V and 4 bases for J; bases not matched to a gene: 5. The germline gives CDR1 LNHNV, CDR2 YYDKDF (reference sequence). The CDR3 is 15 amino acids.

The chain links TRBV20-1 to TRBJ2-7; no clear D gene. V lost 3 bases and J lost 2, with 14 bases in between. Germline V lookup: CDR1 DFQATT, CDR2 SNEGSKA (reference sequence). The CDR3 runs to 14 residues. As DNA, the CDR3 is TGCAGTGCTAGTATCTTGAGCTACCCCTACGAGCAGTACTTC. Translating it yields CSASILSYPYEQYF.

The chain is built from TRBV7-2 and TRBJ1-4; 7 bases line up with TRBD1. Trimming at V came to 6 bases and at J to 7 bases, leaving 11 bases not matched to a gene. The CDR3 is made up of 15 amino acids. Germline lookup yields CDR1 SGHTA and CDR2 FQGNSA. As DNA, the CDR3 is TGTGCCAGCAGAACCGGGACAGCTAGTATTGAAAAACTGTTTTTT. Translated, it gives CASRTGTASIEKLFF.

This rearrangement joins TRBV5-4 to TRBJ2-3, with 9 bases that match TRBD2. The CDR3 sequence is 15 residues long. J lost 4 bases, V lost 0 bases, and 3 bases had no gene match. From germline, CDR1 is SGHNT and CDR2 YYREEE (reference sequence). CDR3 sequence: CASSLGGRAADTQYF. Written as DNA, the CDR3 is TGTGCCAGCAGCTTGGGCGGGAGGGCGGCAGATACGCAGTATTTT.

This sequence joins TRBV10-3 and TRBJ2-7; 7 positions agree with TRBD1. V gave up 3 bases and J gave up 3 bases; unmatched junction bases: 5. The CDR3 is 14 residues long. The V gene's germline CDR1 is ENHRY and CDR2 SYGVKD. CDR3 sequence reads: CAISDATGFYEQYF. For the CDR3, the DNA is TGTGCCATCAGTGATGCGACAGGGTTCTACGAGCAGTACTTC.

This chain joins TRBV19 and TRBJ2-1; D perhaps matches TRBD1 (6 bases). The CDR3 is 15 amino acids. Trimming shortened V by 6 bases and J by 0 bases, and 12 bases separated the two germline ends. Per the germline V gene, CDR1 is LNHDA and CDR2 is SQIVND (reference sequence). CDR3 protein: CASRQDRSSYNEQFF. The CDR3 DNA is TGTGCCAGTAGACAGGACAGAAGCTCCTACAATGAGCAGTTCTTC.

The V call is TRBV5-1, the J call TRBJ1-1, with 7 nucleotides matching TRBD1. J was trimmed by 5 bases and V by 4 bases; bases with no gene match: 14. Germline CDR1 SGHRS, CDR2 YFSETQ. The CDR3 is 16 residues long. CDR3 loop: CASSPGVGQRGTEAFF. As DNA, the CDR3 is TGCGCCAGCAGCCCTGGGGTGGGACAGAGGGGGACTGAAGCTTTCTTT.

The chain's CDR3 is CASRGSPGVSGNTIYF. DNA for the CDR3: TGTGCCAGCAGAGGCTCCCCCGGGGTTTCTGGAAACACCATATATTTT. This chain connects TRBV9 to TRBJ1-3; D not resolved. With 5 bases removed from V and 1 base from J, the gap between germline ends came to 16 bases. Germline-derived CDR1 and CDR2 are SGDLS and YYNGEE. This CDR3 is 16 amino acids long.

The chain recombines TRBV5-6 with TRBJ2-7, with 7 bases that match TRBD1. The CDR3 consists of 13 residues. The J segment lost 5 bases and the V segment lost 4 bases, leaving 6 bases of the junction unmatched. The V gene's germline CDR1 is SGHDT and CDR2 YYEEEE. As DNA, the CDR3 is TGTGCCAGCAGCCTGGGACAGACGAACGAGCAGTACTTC. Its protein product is CASSLGQTNEQYF.

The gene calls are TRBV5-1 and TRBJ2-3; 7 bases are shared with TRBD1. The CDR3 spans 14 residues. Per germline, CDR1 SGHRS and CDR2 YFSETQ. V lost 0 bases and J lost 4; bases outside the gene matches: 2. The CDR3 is CASSLGQGPDTQYF. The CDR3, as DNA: TGCGCCAGCAGCTTGGGACAGGGCCCAGATACGCAGTATTTT.

The CDR3 spells CASSPRTSGRGETQYF. CDR3 nucleotide sequence: TGTGCCAGCTCACCTCGGACTAGCGGGAGGGGAGAGACCCAGTACTTC. The chain is built from TRBV18 and TRBJ2-5; 15 bases align to TRBD2. The CDR3 has 16 amino acids. V shed 3 bases and J 4 bases; nucleotides not matched to a gene: 3. Germline assignment: CDR1 KGHSH and CDR2 LQKENI.

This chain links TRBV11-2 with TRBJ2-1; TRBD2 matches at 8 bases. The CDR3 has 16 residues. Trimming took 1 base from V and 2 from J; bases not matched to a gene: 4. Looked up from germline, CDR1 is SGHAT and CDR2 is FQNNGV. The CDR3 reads CASSLGAGGAYNEQFF. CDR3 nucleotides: TGTGCCAGCAGCTTAGGGGCGGGAGGTGCCTACAATGAGCAGTTCTTC.

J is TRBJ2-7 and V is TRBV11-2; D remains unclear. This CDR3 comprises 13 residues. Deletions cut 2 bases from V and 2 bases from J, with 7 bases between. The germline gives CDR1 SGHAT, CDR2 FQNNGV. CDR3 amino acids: CASSLPKTYEQYF. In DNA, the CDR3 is TGTGCCAGCAGCTTACCGAAAACCTACGAGCAGTACTTC.

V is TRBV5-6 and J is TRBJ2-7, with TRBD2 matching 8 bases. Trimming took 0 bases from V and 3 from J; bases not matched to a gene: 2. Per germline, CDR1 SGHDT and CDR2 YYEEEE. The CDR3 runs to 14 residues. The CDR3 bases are TGTGCCAGCAGCTTGGCAGCGGGAGACTACGAGCAGTACTTC. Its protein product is CASSLAAGDYEQYF. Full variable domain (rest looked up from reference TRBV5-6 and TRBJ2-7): DAGVTQSPTHLIKTRGQQVTLRCSPKSGHDTVSWYQQALGQGPQFIFQYYEEEERQRGNFPDRFSGHQFPNYSSELNVNALLLGDSALYLCASSLAAGDYEQYFGPGTRLTVT.

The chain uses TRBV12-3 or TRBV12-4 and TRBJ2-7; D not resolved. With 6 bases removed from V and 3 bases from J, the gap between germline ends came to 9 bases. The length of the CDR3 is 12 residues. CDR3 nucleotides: TGTGCCAGCAGCACCAAGGTCTACGAGCAGTACTTC. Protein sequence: CASSTKVYEQYF.

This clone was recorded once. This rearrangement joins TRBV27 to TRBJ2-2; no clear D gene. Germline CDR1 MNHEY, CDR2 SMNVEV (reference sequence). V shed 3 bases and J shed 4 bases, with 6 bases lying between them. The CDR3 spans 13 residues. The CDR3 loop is CASSFPGTGELFF. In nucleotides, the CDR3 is TGTGCCAGCAGTTTCCCGGGCACCGGGGAGCTGTTTTTT.

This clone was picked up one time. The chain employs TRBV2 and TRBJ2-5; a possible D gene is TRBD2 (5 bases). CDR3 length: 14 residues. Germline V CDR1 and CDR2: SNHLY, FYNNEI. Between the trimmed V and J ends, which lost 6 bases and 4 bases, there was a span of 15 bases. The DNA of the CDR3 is TGTGCCAGCAGCTTCACGGGATCGGGAGAGACCCAGTACTTC. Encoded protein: CASSFTGSGETQYF.

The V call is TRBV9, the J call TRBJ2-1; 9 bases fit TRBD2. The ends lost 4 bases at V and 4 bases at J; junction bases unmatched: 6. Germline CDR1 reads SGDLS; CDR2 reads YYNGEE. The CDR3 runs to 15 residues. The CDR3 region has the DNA TGTGCCAGCAGCAGACTAGCGGAACCTTACAATGAGCAGTTCTTC. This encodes CASSRLAEPYNEQFF.

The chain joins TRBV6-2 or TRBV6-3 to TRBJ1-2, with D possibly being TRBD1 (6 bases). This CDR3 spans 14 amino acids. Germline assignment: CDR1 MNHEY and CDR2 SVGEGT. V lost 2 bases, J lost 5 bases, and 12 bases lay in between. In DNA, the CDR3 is TGTGCCAGCAGTTACCCTGACAGGCGGTATGGCTACACCTTC. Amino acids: CASSYPDRRYGYTF.

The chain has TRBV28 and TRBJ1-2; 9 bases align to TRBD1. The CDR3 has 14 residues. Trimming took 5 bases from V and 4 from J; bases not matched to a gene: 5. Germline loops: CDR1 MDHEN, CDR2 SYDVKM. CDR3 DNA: TGTGCCAGCAGTCCGGGGGGACAGGGCTATGGCTACACCTTC. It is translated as CASSPGGQGYGYTF.